This TCR beta chain emerged from a study of CD8+CD57+ T cells in acquired aplastic anemia. Overall study context: The study obtained an average of 3.2 ug of DNA from sorted CD4+ and CD8+ cells. Points from the study as a whole: The number of CD8+ CDR3 sequences shared by patients and controls was 25 to 35.

Both TCR beta VDJ combination and CDR3 sequence profiling were carried out. Genomic DNA was the template for this profiling. TCRdb recomputed calls from the reads with MiXCR, one row per CDR3 protein. The data contain 150,000 or so distinct CDR3 sequences, about 45% of them seen just once; the ten biggest clones take up about 1.2%. This clonotype occurred many times. Its antigen is undetermined. It was patients with CD8+CD57+ cell expansion by flow cytometry who were chosen for sequencing. Trimming removed 8 bases from V and 3 bases from J; junction bases left unmatched: 5. This CDR3 spans 13 amino acids. The germline V gene has CDR1 MNHNY and CDR2 SVGAGI (reference sequence).

This TCR was recovered from a human donor with aplastic anemia. The chain is built from TRBV6-6 and TRBJ2-3; 7 bases are a match to TRBD1. The sample was sorted CD4+, CD8+, or CD8+CD57+ T cells (not recorded which) from PBMCs. The CDR3 bases are TGTGCCAGCTACAACAGGGGAACAGATACGCAGTATTTT. This codes for CASYNRGTDTQYF.